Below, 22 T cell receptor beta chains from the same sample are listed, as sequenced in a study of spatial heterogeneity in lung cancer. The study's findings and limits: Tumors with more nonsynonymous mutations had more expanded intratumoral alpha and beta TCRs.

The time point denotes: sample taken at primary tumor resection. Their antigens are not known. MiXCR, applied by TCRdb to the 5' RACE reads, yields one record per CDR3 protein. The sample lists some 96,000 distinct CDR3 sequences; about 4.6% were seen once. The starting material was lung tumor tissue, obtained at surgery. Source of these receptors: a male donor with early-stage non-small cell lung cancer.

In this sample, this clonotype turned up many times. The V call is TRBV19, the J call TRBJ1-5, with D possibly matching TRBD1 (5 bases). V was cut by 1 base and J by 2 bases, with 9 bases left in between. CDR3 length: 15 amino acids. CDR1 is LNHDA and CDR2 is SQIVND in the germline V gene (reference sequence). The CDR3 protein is CASSIGGAGNQPQHF. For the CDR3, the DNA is TGTGCCAGTAGTATAGGTGGGGCAGGCAATCAGCCCCAGCATTTT.

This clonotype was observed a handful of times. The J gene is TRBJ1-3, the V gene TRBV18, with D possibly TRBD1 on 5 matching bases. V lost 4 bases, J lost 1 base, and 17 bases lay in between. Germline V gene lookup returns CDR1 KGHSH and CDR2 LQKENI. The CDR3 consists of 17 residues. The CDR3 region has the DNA TGTGCCAGCTCACATATGGGGGATCCCCTATCTGGAAACACCATATATTTT. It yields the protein CASSHMGDPLSGNTIYF.

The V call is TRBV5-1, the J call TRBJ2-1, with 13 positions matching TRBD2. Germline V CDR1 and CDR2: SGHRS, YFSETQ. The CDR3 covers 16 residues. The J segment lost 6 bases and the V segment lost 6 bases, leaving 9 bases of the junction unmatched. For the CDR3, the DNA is TGCGCCAGCACCGGACTAGCGGGAGCTGGGGCCAATGAGCAGTTCTTC. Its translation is CASTGLAGAGANEQFF.

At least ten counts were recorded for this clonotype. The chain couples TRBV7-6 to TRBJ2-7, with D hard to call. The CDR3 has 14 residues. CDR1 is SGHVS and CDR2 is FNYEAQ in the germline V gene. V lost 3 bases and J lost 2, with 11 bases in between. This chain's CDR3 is CASSLIGTAYEQYF. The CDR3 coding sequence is TGTGCCAGCAGCTTGATAGGAACAGCCTACGAGCAGTACTTC.

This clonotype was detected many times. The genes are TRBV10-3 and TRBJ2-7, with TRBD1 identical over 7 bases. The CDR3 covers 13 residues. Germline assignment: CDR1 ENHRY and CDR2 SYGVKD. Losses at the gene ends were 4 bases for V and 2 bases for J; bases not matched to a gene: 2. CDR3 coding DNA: TGTGCCATCAGTGCAGGACAGGCCTACGAGCAGTACTTC. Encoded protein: CAISAGQAYEQYF.

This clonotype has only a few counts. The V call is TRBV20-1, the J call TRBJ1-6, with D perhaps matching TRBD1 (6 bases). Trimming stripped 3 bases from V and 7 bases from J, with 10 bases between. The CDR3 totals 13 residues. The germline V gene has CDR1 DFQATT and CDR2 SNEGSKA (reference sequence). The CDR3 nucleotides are TGCAGTGCTAGGACAGGACCCAATTCACCCCTCCACTTT. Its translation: CSARTGPNSPLHF.

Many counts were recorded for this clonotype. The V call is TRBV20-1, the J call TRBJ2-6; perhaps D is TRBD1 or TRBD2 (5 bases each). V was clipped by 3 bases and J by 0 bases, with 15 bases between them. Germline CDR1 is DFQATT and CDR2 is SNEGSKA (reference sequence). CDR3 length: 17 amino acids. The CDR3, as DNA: TGCAGTGCTAGTGGGGACCGAATACTCTCTGGGGCCAACGTCCTGACTTTC. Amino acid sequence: CSASGDRILSGANVLTF.

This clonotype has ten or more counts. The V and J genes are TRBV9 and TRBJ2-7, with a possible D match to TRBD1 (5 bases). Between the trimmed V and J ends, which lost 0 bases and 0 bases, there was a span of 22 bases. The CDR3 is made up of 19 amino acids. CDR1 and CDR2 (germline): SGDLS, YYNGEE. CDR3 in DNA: TGTGCCAGCAGCGTAGGAAGTAACTTAGGGGATTCGTACTCCTACGAGCAGTACTTC. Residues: CASSVGSNLGDSYSYEQYF.

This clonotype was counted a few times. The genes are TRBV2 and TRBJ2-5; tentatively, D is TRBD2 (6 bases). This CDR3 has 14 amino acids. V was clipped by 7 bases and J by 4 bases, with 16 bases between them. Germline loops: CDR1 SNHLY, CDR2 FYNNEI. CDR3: CASKPDPGVETQYF. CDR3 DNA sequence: TGTGCCAGCAAACCGGATCCGGGGGTAGAGACCCAGTACTTC.

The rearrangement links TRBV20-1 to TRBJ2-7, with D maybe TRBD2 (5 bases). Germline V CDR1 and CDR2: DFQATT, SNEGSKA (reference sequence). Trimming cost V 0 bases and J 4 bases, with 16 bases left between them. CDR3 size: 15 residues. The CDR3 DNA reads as TGCAGTGCTAGAGATCTTACGGGAAATTCTTACGAGCAGTACTTC. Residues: CSARDLTGNSYEQYF.

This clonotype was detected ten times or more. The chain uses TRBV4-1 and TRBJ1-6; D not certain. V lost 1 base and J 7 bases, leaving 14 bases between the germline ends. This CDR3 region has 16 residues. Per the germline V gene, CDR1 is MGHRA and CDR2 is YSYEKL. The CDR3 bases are TGCGCCAGCAGCCAAGGATGGACCGGTGGGAATTCACCCCTCCACTTT. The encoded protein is CASSQGWTGGNSPLHF.

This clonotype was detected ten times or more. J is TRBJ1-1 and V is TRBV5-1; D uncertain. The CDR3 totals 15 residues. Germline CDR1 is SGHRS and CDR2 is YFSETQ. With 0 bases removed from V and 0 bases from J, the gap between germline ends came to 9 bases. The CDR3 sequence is CASSLAWRLNTEAFF. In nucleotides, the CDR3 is TGCGCCAGCAGCTTGGCCTGGCGTCTGAACACTGAAGCTTTCTTT.

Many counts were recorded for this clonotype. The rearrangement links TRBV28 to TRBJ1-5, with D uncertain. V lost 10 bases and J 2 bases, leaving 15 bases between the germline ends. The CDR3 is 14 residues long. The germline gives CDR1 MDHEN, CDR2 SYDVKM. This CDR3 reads CAIPTVRGNQPQHF. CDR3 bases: TGTGCCATCCCTACCGTTAGGGGCAATCAGCCCCAGCATTTT.

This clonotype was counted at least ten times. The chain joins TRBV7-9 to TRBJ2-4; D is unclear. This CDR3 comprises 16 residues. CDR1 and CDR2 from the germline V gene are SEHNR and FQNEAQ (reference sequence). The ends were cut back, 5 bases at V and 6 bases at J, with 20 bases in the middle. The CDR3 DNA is TGTGCCAGCAGCCCTGATCCACATGGGTCTCCAAACATTCAGTACTTC. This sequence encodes CASSPDPHGSPNIQYF.

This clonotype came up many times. The CDR3 sequence: CASSQGQGATGELFF. For the CDR3, the DNA is TGTGCCAGCAGCCAGGGACAGGGGGCTACCGGGGAGCTGTTTTTT. The chain combines TRBV13 with TRBJ2-2; 12 nucleotides line up with TRBD1. CDR1 and CDR2 (germline): PRHDT, FYEKMQ (reference sequence). This CDR3 is 15 amino acids long. After removal of 5 bases from V and 5 bases from J, the junction contained 3 bases not matched to a gene.

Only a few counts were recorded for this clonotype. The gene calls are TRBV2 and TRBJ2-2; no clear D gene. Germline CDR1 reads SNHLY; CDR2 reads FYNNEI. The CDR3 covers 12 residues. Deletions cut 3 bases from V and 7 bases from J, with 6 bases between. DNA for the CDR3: TGTGCCAGCAGTGAGTACAGCGGGGAGCTGTTTTTT. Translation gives CASSEYSGELFF. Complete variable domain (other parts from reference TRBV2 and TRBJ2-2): EPEVTQTPSHQVTQMGQEVILRCVPISNHLYFYWYRQILGQKVEFLVSFYNNEISEKSEIFDDQFSVERPDGSNFTLKIRSTKLEDSAMYFCASSEYSGELFFGEGSRLTVL.

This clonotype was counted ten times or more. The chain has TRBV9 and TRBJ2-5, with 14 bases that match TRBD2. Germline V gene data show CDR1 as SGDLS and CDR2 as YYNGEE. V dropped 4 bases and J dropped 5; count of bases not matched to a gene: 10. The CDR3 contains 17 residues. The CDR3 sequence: CASSYTGTSGRMETQYF. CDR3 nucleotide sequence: TGTGCCAGCAGCTATACCGGGACTAGCGGGAGAATGGAGACCCAGTACTTC.

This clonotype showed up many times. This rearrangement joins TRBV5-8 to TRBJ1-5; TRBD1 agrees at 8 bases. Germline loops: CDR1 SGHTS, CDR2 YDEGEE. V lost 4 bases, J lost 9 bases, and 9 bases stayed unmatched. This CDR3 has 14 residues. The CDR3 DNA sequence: TGTGCCAGCAGCCTGGACAGGGCCAGGGGGCCCCAGCATTTT. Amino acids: CASSLDRARGPQHF.

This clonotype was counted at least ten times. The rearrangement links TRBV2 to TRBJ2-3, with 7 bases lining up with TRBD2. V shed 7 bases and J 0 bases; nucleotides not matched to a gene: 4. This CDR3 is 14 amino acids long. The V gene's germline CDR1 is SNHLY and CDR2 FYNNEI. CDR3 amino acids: CASIREGSTDTQYF. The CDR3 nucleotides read TGTGCCAGCATAAGGGAGGGTAGCACAGATACGCAGTATTTT.

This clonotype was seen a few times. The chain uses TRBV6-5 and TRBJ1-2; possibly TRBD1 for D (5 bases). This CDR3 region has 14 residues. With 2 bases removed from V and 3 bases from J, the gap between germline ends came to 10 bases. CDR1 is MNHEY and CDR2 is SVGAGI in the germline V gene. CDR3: CASSYRQGDYGYTF. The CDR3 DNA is TGTGCCAGCAGTTACCGCCAGGGAGACTATGGCTACACCTTC.

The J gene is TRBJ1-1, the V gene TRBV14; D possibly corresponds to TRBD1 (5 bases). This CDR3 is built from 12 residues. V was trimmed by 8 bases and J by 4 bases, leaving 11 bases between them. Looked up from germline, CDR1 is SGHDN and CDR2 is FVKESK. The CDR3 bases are TGTGCCAGCGGGGGAGCGCGCACTGAAGCTTTCTTT. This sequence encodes CASGGARTEAFF.

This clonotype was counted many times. In DNA, the CDR3 is TGTGCCAGCACCCCCCCGGGGAATCAGCCCCAGCATTTT. Protein product: CASTPPGNQPQHF. The rearrangement links TRBV28 to TRBJ1-5; no reliable D call. The germline V and J ends were trimmed by 7 bases and 4 bases, with 11 bases remaining between them. The germline CDR1 and CDR2 sequences are MDHEN and SYDVKM. This CDR3 spans 13 amino acids.